Listed here is a single TCR beta chain. The specificity of this receptor is unknown. Per-base quality was not reported, and no clone a single base away is much larger than it. Systemically healthy Caucasian individuals from Russia, 35 to 40 in total and aged about 6 to 90 years, were included as donors. About 10 milliliters of peripheral blood were collected from each donor into EDTA-treated Vacutainer tubes. Ficoll-Paque density-gradient centrifugation was used to isolate PBMCs, with at least 7 million per sample. Total RNA, at least 6 micrograms per sample, was extracted from PBMCs with Trizol reagent. The percentages of naive CD45RAhigh/CD27high T cells were determined by flow cytometry on a PBMC aliquot from every donor. Looking up the germline V gene yields CDR1 SNHLY and CDR2 FYNNEI. Reading from cysteine to phenylalanine, the CDR3 counts 17 amino acids. CDR3 DNA only is kept here, 51 bases in frame from base 1. Trimmed from V: 5 bases; trimmed from J: 0 bases; junction bases lacking a gene match: 10.

Library generation was performed with 5' RACE. Sequencer: Illumina HiSeq 2500. A second PCR of about 6 to 11 cycles was performed with a sample-barcoded 5' primer and a J-beta primer mix. A unique molecular identifier was introduced onto each TCR beta cDNA molecule by a template-switch 5' adaptor carrying 12 random nucleotides. Each sample yielded at least 3 million CDR3-containing paired-end reads. First-strand cDNA was synthesized from all RNA with the Mint cDNA synthesis kit, primed by a TRBC-specific oligonucleotide. Following uracil-DNA glycosylase treatment, a first 18-cycle PCR with universal primers M1SS and BC2_uni_R was performed on all cDNA. The study's own analysis went as follows. Normalization of each sample was performed by random selection of 1 million high-quality reads, each carrying a distinct molecular identifier. Reads with shared molecular identifiers were discarded instead of being binned into consensus sequences. CDR3 identification, clonotype clustering and error correction used MiTCR with a Q25 quality threshold and the strictest error-elimination algorithm. A nonparametric unseen species model with Euler transformation was used to estimate a lower bound on total TCR beta diversity. TCRdb reran the public reads through fastp at Q25 and MiXCR, keeping productive beta chains. Records with the same CDR3 protein are collapsed into one entry carrying the most frequent genes and DNA. TCRdb's processing, not the study's, gives the V and J calls here. Within this sample are some 1.1 million distinct CDR3 sequences, with about two fifths of them counted one time only. Together, the top ten hold less than 15% of the sample.

This sample is drawn from a study of blood T cells in healthy people across ages (dated by TCRdb to 2015 to 2017). Study-level background: In model experiments, template switching captured roughly one uniquely barcoded TCR beta cDNA molecule for every two T cells. Two additional independent replicas of 1 million unique cDNA reads from the same blood draw were analyzed for two donors (one aged 18 to 29 and one aged 80 or older). To avoid experimental bias, donors of different ages were randomly spread across the sequencing lanes. The donors were split into four age groups: young (average around 15 years), middle-aged (about 40), aged (roughly 68) and long-lived (about 74). The study measured age-related changes in TCR beta repertoire diversity using deep sequencing normalized with unique cDNA molecular identifiers.

Study-level results and caveats: Observed TCR beta diversity correlated strongly with the percentage of naive T cells measured by flow cytometry. Estimates of total diversity based on one million sequenced T cells were considered lower bounds and underestimates. Compared with the aged group, the long-lived group had more naive CD4+ T cells, fewer expanded clones and increased TCR diversity, a pattern suggesting age selection. Because profiling used bulk unsorted PBMCs, naive and antigen-experienced compartments could not be compared conclusively. As age increased, observed TCR beta diversity per million T cells dropped in a roughly linear way, and a significant reduction was already evident by age 40. Because donor CMV infection status was unknown, age-related changes in expanded clonotypes were potentially confounded.

This chain joins TRBV2 to TRBJ2-1; 7 central bases correspond to TRBD2. Specimen: blood. The TCR comes from a man aged 18 to 30 in good health. The DNA sequence is TGTGCCAGCAGTCCCGTGGTGGGGGGGTTCTCCTACAATGAGCAGTTCTTC. Its coded protein is CASSPVVGGFSYNEQFF.